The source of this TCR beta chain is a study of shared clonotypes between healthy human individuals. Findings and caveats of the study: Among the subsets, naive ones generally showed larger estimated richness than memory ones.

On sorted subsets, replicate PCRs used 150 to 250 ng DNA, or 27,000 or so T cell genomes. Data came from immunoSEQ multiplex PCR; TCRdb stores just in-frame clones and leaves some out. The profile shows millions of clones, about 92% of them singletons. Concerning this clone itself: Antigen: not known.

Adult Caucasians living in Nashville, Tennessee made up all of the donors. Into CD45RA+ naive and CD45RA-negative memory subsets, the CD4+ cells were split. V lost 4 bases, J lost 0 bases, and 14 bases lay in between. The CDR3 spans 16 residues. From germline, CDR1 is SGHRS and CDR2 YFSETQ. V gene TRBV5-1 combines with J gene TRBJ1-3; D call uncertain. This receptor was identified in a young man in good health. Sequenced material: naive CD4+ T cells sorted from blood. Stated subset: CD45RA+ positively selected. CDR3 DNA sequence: TGCGCCAGCAGCGGATTGGACGGTAACTCTGGAAACACCATATATTTT. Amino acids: CASSGLDGNSGNTIYF.